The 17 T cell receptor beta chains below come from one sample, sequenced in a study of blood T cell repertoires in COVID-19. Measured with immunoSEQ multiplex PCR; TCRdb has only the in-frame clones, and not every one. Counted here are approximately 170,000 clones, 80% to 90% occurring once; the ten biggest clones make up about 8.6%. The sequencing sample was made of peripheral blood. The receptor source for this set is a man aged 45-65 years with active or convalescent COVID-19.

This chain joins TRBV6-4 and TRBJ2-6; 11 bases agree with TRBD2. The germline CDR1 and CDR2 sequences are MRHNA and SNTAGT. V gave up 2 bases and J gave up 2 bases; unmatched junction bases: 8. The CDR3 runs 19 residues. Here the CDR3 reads CASSDSMVAGGPGANVLTF. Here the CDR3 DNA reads TGTGCCAGCAGTGACAGCATGGTAGCGGGAGGGCCTGGGGCCAACGTCCTGACTTTC.

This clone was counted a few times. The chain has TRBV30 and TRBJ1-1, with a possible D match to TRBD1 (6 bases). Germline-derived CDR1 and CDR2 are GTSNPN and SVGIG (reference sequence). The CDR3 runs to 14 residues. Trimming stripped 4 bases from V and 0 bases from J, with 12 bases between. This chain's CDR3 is CAWILRGVNTEAFF. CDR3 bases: TGTGCCTGGATCCTCAGGGGAGTGAACACTGAAGCTTTCTTT.

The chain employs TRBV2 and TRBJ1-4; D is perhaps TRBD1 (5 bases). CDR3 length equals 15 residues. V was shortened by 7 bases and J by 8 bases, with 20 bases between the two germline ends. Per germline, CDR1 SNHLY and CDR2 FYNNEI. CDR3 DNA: TGTGCCAGCACCTACCAGGGCTCTCCTGGGGAAAAACTGTTTTTT. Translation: CASTYQGSPGEKLFF. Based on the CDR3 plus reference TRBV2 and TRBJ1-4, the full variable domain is EPEVTQTPSHQVTQMGQEVILRCVPISNHLYFYWYRQILGQKVEFLVSFYNNEISEKSEIFDDQFSVERPDGSNFTLKIRSTKLEDSAMYFCASTYQGSPGEKLFFGSGTQLSVL.

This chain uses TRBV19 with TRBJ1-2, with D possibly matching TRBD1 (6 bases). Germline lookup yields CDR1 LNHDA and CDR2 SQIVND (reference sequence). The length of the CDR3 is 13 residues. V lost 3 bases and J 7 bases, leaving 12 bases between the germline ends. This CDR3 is CASSMAGASGYTF. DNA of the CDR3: TGTGCCAGTAGTATGGCAGGGGCGAGTGGCTACACCTTC.

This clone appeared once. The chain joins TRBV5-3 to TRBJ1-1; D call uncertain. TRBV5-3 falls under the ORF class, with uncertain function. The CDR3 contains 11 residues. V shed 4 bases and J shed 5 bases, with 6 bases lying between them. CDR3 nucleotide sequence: TGTGCCAGAAGCCTCAGGACTGAAGCTTTCTTT. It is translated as CARSLRTEAFF.

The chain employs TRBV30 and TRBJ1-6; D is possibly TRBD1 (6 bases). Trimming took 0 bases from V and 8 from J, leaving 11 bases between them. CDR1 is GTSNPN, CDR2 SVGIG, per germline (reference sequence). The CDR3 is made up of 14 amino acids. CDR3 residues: CAWSVGGEYSPLHF. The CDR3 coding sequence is TGTGCCTGGAGTGTAGGGGGGGAGTATTCACCCCTCCACTTT.

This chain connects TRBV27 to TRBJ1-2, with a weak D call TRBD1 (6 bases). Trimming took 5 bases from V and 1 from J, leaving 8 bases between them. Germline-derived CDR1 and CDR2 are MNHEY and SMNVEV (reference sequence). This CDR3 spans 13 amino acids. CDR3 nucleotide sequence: TGTGCCAGCAGTCCGGGACATAACTATGGCTACACCTTC. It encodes CASSPGHNYGYTF.

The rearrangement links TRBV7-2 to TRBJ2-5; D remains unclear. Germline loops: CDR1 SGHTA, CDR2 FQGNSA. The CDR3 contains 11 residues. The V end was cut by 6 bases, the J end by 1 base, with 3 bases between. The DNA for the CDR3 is TGTGCCAGCAGACTCCAAGAGACCCAGTACTTC. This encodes CASRLQETQYF.

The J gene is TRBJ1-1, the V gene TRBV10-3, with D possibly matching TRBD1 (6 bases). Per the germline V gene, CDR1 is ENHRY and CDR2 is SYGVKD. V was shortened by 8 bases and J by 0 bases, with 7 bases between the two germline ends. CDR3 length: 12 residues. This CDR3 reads CAIGQMNTEAFF. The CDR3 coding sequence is TGTGCCATCGGACAGATGAACACTGAAGCTTTCTTT.

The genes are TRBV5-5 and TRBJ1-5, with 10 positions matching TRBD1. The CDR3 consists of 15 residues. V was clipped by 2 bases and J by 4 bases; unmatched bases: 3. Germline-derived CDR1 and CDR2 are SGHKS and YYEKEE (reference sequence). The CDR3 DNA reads TGTGCCAGCAGCTTTTCGGGACAGGGGAATCAGCCCCAGCATTTT. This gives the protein CASSFSGQGNQPQHF.

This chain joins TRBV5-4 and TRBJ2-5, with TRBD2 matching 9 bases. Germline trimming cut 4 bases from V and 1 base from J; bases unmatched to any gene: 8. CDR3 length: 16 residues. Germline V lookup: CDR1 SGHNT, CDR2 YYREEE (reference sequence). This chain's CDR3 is CASSPGLARPQETQYF. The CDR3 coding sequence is TGTGCCAGCAGCCCCGGACTAGCGAGGCCCCAAGAGACCCAGTACTTC.

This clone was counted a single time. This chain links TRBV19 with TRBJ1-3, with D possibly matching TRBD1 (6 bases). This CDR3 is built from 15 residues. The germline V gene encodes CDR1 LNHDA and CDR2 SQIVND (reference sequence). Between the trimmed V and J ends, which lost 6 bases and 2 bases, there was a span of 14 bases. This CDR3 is CASSPGHEAGNTIYF. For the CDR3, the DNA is TGTGCCAGTAGCCCGGGACACGAGGCTGGAAACACCATATATTTT.

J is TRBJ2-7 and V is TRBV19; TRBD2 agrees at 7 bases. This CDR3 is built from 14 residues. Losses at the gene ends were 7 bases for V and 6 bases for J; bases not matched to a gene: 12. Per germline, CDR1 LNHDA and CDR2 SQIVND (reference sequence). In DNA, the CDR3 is TGTGCCAGTAATATGGGGGGGAGAGCTTCCGAGCAGTACTTC. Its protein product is CASNMGGRASEQYF.

Written as DNA, the CDR3 is TGTGCCACCAGTGAACCTTTGAGCGAACGTCGGTTCTTC. Translating it yields CATSEPLSERRFF. This chain joins TRBV24-1 and TRBJ2-1; D not certain. Germline V gene sequence: CDR1 KGHDR, CDR2 SFDVKD. This CDR3 spans 13 amino acids. V was cut by 4 bases and J by 15 bases, with 18 bases left in between.

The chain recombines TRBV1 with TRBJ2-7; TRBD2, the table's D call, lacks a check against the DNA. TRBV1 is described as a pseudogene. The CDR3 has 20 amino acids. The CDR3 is CTSSQGRGLAGGRSHYEQYF. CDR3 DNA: TGCACCAGCAGCCAAGGCCGGGGACTAGCGGGAGGGCGATCACACTACGAGCAGTACTTC.

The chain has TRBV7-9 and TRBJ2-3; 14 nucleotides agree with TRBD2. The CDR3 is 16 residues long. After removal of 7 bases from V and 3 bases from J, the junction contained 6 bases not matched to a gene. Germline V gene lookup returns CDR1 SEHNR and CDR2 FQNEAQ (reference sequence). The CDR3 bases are TGTGCCAGCATCCTCGGACTAGCGGGGGGAACAGATACGCAGTATTTT. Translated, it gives CASILGLAGGTDTQYF.

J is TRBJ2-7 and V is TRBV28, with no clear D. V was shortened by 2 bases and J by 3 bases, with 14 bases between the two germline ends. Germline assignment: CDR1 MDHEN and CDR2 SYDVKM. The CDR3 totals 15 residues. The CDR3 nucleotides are TGTGCCAGCAGTTTAATGATGGGTCCGGGCTACGAGCAGTACTTC. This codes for CASSLMMGPGYEQYF. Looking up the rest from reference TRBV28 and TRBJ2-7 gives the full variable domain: DVKVTQSSRYLVKRTGEKVFLECVQDMDHENMFWYRQDPGLGLRLIYFSYDVKMKEKGDIPEGYSVSREKKERFSLILESASTNQTSMYLCASSLMMGPGYEQYFGPGTRLTVT.